Shown below are 5 T cell receptor beta chains from a single sample sequenced in a study of cytomegalovirus exposure and HLA in healthy donors. Assay used: immunoSEQ multiplex PCR; TCRdb lists only in-frame clones, some missing. Of 190,000 or so clones detected, 80% to 90% appear once; the ten largest clones hold over 10%. The sample consisted of PBMCs. Receptor source: a woman aged 30 to 39 in good health and CMV-seropositive.

The chain links TRBV27 to TRBJ2-1, with a possible D match to TRBD2 (6 bases). Germline V lookup: CDR1 MNHEY, CDR2 SMNVEV (reference sequence). The CDR3 is 15 residues long. V shed 4 bases and J shed 3 bases, with 13 bases lying between them. CDR3 region: CASSWGVSDYNEQFF. CDR3 in DNA: TGTGCCAGCAGTTGGGGGGTTTCCGACTACAATGAGCAGTTCTTC.

The genes are TRBV28 and TRBJ1-1, with 7 positions matching TRBD1. V lost 2 bases and J lost 8; bases outside the gene matches: 2. Germline loops: CDR1 MDHEN, CDR2 SYDVKM. The CDR3 covers 12 residues. The CDR3: CASSLTGAEAFF. The CDR3 DNA reads TGTGCCAGCAGTTTAACAGGGGCCGAAGCTTTCTTT.

V gene TRBV28 combines with J gene TRBJ1-1; D is uncertain. V was shortened by 1 base and J by 6 bases, with 12 bases between the two germline ends. Germline CDR1 MDHEN, CDR2 SYDVKM. This CDR3 spans 14 amino acids. CDR3 in DNA: TGTGCCAGCAGTTTATTGGTCCGGGTTTCTGAAGCTTTCTTT. This translates into CASSLLVRVSEAFF.

This rearrangement joins TRBV6-1 to TRBJ2-2; 12 nucleotides agree with TRBD2. This CDR3 is 15 amino acids long. Germline CDR1 is MNHNS and CDR2 is SASEGT. Trimming removed 3 bases from V and 7 bases from J; junction bases left unmatched: 3. CDR3 amino acids: CASSELAGGGGELFF. The CDR3 DNA is TGTGCCAGCAGTGAGCTAGCGGGAGGGGGCGGGGAGCTGTTTTTT.

The rearrangement uses TRBV15 and TRBJ1-4; 7 nucleotides match TRBD1. The length of the CDR3 is 15 residues. The V gene's germline CDR1 is LNHNV and CDR2 YYDKDF (reference sequence). Losses at the gene ends were 5 bases for V and 7 bases for J; bases not matched to a gene: 10. CDR3 amino acids: CATSLDRVQGEKLFF. DNA of the CDR3: TGTGCCACCAGCCTCGACAGGGTTCAGGGTGAAAAACTGTTTTTT.